Sequencing of this TCR beta chain was carried out in a study of memory CD4+ T cells and cytomegalovirus serostatus. For the study at large: This sample comes from healthy Belgian adults, eight or nine CMV seropositive, approximately 24 seronegative.

The sort gate was single viable CD3+CD4+CD8-CD45RO+ cells for memory CD4+ T cells. Germline assignment: CDR1 LNHNV and CDR2 YYDKDF (reference sequence). The CDR3 totals 15 residues. Trimming shortened V by 0 bases and J by 1 base, and 7 bases separated the two germline ends. TCRdb's table, derived via immunoSEQ multiplex PCR, lists solely in-frame clones and lacks some. In the table there are about 57,000 clones, around 85% of which are singletons. The material sequenced was memory CD4+ T cells from blood. This receptor was obtained from an adult in good health and CMV-seronegative. This chain joins TRBV15 and TRBJ1-5; unclear D gene. This CDR3 reads CATSRDGQSNQPQHF. CDR3 sequence (DNA): TGTGCCACCAGCAGAGATGGGCAGAGCAATCAGCCCCAGCATTTT.